This T cell receptor beta chain was recorded in a study of blood T cells in healthy people across ages. Sample-barcoded 5' priming and a J-beta primer mix drove a second PCR of roughly 6 to 12 cycles. A tag from a template-switch adaptor with 12 random nucleotides marked each cDNA molecule. TCRdb passed the 5' RACE reads through MiXCR, listing each CDR3 protein once. Among around 750,000 distinct CDR3 sequences, about 55% were seen once, and the ten largest hold 41%. This CDR3 has 15 amino acids. Trimming took off 2 bases at V and 1 base at J, with 9 bases between the two ends. Germline CDR1 reads SGHTA; CDR2 reads FQGTGA. Every sample had a minimum of 6.5 million PBMCs isolated. Findings and limits, study-wide: Diversity of TCR beta per million T cells declined in a roughly linear way with age.

Details on this clonotype: Antigen specificity is unknown.

The rearrangement joins TRBV7-3 to TRBJ2-1, with D possibly being TRBD2 (6 bases). Sequencing was carried out using blood. The clonotype originates from a man older than 75 in good health. CDR3 region: CASSLPGVSYNEQFF. DNA for the CDR3: TGTGCCAGCAGCTTACCGGGAGTTTCCTACAATGAGCAGTTCTTC.